The next 27 T cell receptor beta chains were all read from a single sample in a study of blood T cell repertoires in COVID-19. Generated by immunoSEQ multiplex PCR, the TCRdb table keeps only in-frame clones and is missing some. The sample contains tens of thousands of clones, about 85% of which appear only once. Sequencing was performed on peripheral blood. These TCRs come from a woman in her 70s with acute or convalescent COVID-19.

The chain has TRBV28 and TRBJ2-4, with D unresolved. Between the trimmed V and J ends, which lost 2 bases and 2 bases, there was a span of 10 bases. The CDR3 has 15 amino acids. The V gene's germline CDR1 is MDHEN and CDR2 SYDVKM. In nucleotides, the CDR3 is TGTGCCAGCAGTTTAAGCTGGTTCTCCAAAAACATTCAGTACTTC. Encoded protein: CASSLSWFSKNIQYF.

This clone has only a few counts. The V call is TRBV2, the J call TRBJ1-3; 8 bases match TRBD1. V was clipped by 6 bases and J by 3 bases; unmatched bases: 16. The V gene's germline CDR1 is SNHLY and CDR2 FYNNEI. This CDR3 is built from 18 residues. The CDR3 DNA reads as TGTGCCAGCAGCTCGGGACAGGCGGGGAGACTTGGTGGAAACACCATATATTTT. Translated: CASSSGQAGRLGGNTIYF.

V and J are TRBV28 and TRBJ2-5; TRBD1 is a possible D gene (6 bases). Trimming removed 4 bases at V and 1 base at J, with 13 bases between. CDR1 and CDR2 from the germline V gene are MDHEN and SYDVKM. This CDR3 region has 15 residues. CDR3 sequence reads: CASSSTGNLQETQYF. DNA of the CDR3: TGTGCCAGCAGTTCTACAGGGAACCTCCAAGAGACCCAGTACTTC.

The V call is TRBV24-1, the J call TRBJ2-1, with TRBD1 as a possible D gene (5 bases). Germline loops: CDR1 KGHDR, CDR2 SFDVKD. This CDR3 is 17 amino acids long. Trimming took off 4 bases at V and 7 bases at J, with 22 bases between the two ends. The CDR3 protein is CATSESQGRFLRNEQFF. CDR3 DNA: TGTGCCACCAGTGAATCGCAGGGCAGGTTCTTGAGGAATGAGCAGTTCTTC.

This chain joins TRBV27 and TRBJ2-3, with D possibly being TRBD2 (5 bases). The V gene's germline CDR1 is MNHEY and CDR2 SMNVEV (reference sequence). This CDR3 region has 17 residues. The ends were cut back, 3 bases at V and 1 base at J, with 17 bases in the middle. The chain's CDR3 is CASSFNRGILGTDTQYF. CDR3 bases: TGTGCCAGCAGTTTTAATCGGGGTATACTTGGCACAGATACGCAGTATTTT.

The J gene is TRBJ2-1, the V gene TRBV18; TRBD1 might be the D (6 bases). Germline V lookup: CDR1 KGHSH, CDR2 LQKENI. This CDR3 region has 12 residues. Deletions cut 8 bases from V and 6 bases from J, with 11 bases between. Written as DNA, the CDR3 is TGTGCCAGCACTAAGACAGGCAATGAGCAGTTCTTC. Translation gives CASTKTGNEQFF.

This rearrangement joins TRBV19 to TRBJ2-1, with D possibly matching TRBD2 (5 bases). Germline CDR1 reads LNHDA; CDR2 reads SQIVND (reference sequence). The CDR3 has 16 amino acids. Trimming shortened V by 3 bases and J by 12 bases, and 24 bases separated the two germline ends. The CDR3 spells CASSIGLGGGSPRQFF. The CDR3 DNA is TGTGCCAGTAGTATTGGTTTGGGCGGAGGCAGCCCTCGGCAGTTCTTC.

The V call is TRBV6-1, the J call TRBJ2-7; D call uncertain. Between the trimmed V and J ends, which lost 3 bases and 3 bases, there was a span of 12 bases. CDR1 MNHNS and CDR2 SASEGT come from the germline V gene. The CDR3 consists of 14 residues. The DNA for the CDR3 is TGTGCCAGCAGTGACCCGGCAAGAGGCTACGAGCAGTACGTC. This translates into CASSDPARGYEQYV.

The V and J genes are TRBV10-1 and TRBJ1-1; 11 nucleotides agree with TRBD1. Looked up from germline, CDR1 is WNHNN and CDR2 is SYGVQD (reference sequence). The CDR3 extends over 16 amino acids. Trimming removed 4 bases from V and 6 bases from J; junction bases left unmatched: 10. The chain's CDR3 is CASSGTGTGGLAEAFF. The CDR3 DNA reads TGCGCCAGCAGTGGAACCGGGACAGGGGGTTTAGCTGAAGCTTTCTTT.

The chain combines TRBV6-2 or TRBV6-3 with TRBJ2-1, with D possibly matching TRBD1 (5 bases). The CDR3 spans 14 residues. Germline V gives CDR1 MNHEY, CDR2 SVGEGT. V was shortened by 0 bases and J by 14 bases, with 17 bases between the two germline ends. The CDR3 region has the DNA TGTGCCAGCAGTTACTCGCCCCAGGGTGACCGGGAGTTCTTC. It is translated as CASSYSPQGDREFF.

The J gene is TRBJ2-7, the V gene TRBV7-8; 9 bases fit TRBD1. J lost 3 bases, V lost 1 base, and 7 bases had no gene match. Germline V lookup: CDR1 SGHVS, CDR2 FQNEAQ. The CDR3 has 16 amino acids. The CDR3 protein is CASSLGTGTGLYEQYV. The DNA for the CDR3 is TGTGCCAGCAGCTTAGGCACCGGGACAGGGCTCTACGAGCAGTACGTC.

The J gene is TRBJ2-1, the V gene TRBV7-9; D may be TRBD2 (5 bases). Germline V gene lookup returns CDR1 SEHNR and CDR2 FQNEAQ (reference sequence). The V end was cut by 3 bases, the J end by 8 bases, with 14 bases between. This CDR3 has 14 residues. The CDR3 DNA reads TGTGCCAGCAGCTTTGGTGTGAGGCGGGATGAGCAGTTCTTC. Translating it yields CASSFGVRRDEQFF. The full variable domain, its missing parts supplied by reference TRBV7-9 and TRBJ2-1, is DTGVSQNPRHKITKRGQNVTFRCDPISEHNRLYWYRQTLGQGPEFLTYFQNEAQLEKSRLLSDRFSAERPKGSFSTLEIQRTEQGDSAMYLCASSFGVRRDEQFFGPGTRLTVL.

V is TRBV20-1 and J is TRBJ2-2, with D maybe TRBD2 (5 bases). V lost 3 bases and J 6 bases, leaving 17 bases between the germline ends. This CDR3 has 15 residues. Looked up from germline, CDR1 is DFQATT and CDR2 is SNEGSKA (reference sequence). As DNA, the CDR3 is TGCAGTGCTAGTCTAAGCGGCAGGCTCGCCGGGGAGCTGTTTTTT. It yields the protein CSASLSGRLAGELFF.

The V call is TRBV7-8, the J call TRBJ2-2, with D possibly TRBD1 on 5 matching bases. V was shortened by 5 bases and J by 5 bases, with 12 bases between the two germline ends. Germline CDR1 and CDR2: SGHVS and FQNEAQ. The CDR3 contains 14 residues. The CDR3, as DNA: TGTGCCAGCAGCCGCACCCCAGGGACCGGGGAGCTGTTTTTT. This gives the protein CASSRTPGTGELFF.

The V and J genes are TRBV10-1 and TRBJ2-7, with TRBD2 matching over 10 bases. Germline assignment: CDR1 WNHNN and CDR2 SYGVQD (reference sequence). The CDR3 is 16 residues long. V lost 3 bases and J lost 5; bases outside the gene matches: 10. The chain's CDR3 is CASSDPLLAGVNEQYV. The CDR3 bases are TGCGCCAGCAGTGATCCCCTCCTAGCGGGAGTCAACGAGCAGTACGTC.

This chain connects TRBV19 to TRBJ2-1, with D possibly TRBD1 on 5 matching bases. Trimming left V 3 bases short and J 0 bases short, with 9 bases between. The germline CDR1 and CDR2 sequences are LNHDA and SQIVND (reference sequence). This CDR3 comprises 15 residues. Here the CDR3 reads CASSMGRDSYNEQFF. The CDR3 DNA reads as TGTGCCAGTAGTATGGGCAGGGACTCCTACAATGAGCAGTTCTTC.

The chain couples TRBV28 to TRBJ2-1, with D uncertain. The germline V gene encodes CDR1 MDHEN and CDR2 SYDVKM. Trimming removed 7 bases at V and 2 bases at J, with 18 bases between. This CDR3 has 16 amino acids. The CDR3 DNA follows: TGTGCCAGCACCCCCTCCCTGACATACCCCTACAATGAGCAGTTCTTC. Translation: CASTPSLTYPYNEQFF.

The chain couples TRBV27 to TRBJ1-2; 7 bases agree with TRBD1. The V gene end was trimmed by 6 bases and the J gene end by 4 bases; junction bases not matched to a gene: 8. From germline, CDR1 is MNHEY and CDR2 SMNVEV (reference sequence). The CDR3 runs to 14 residues. In DNA, the CDR3 is TGTGCCAGCAGCGTAACACGGGACAGCTATGGCTACACCTTC. Protein: CASSVTRDSYGYTF.

J is TRBJ2-7 and V is TRBV30, with 9 bases that match TRBD1. J gave up 2 bases and V 8 bases, and 4 bases lay outside the gene matches. Per germline, CDR1 GTSNPN and CDR2 SVGIG (reference sequence). The CDR3 extends over 12 amino acids. CDR3 sequence reads: CAVGQGTYEQYV. The CDR3 nucleotides are TGTGCCGTCGGACAGGGGACCTACGAGCAGTACGTC.

V and J are TRBV19 and TRBJ1-5; D is uncertain. The germline V gene has CDR1 LNHDA and CDR2 SQIVND (reference sequence). V was clipped by 5 bases and J by 0 bases, with 14 bases between them. The CDR3 loop spans 16 amino acids. CDR3 bases: TGTGCCAGTAGTCGCGATCTGGGCGTTAGCAATCAGCCCCAGCATTTT. Translated: CASSRDLGVSNQPQHF.

V and J are TRBV9 and TRBJ1-4; 8 bases map to TRBD1. This CDR3 region has 15 residues. Germline values: CDR1 SGDLS, CDR2 YYNGEE. J was trimmed by 5 bases and V by 4 bases; bases with no gene match: 7. CDR3 sequence reads: CASSIRQGLNEKLFF. The DNA of the CDR3 is TGTGCCAGCAGCATCCGACAGGGGCTAAATGAAAAACTGTTTTTT.

V is TRBV5-4 and J is TRBJ2-5, with D uncertain. The CDR3 consists of 14 residues. Germline-derived CDR1 and CDR2 are SGHNT and YYREEE (reference sequence). Trimming removed 2 bases from V and 4 bases from J, with 12 bases in between. The CDR3 region is CASSLSSPGETQYF. Written as DNA, the CDR3 is TGTGCCAGCAGCTTATCGTCACCGGGAGAGACCCAGTACTTC.

The J gene is TRBJ1-1, the V gene TRBV10-2; D is uncertain. The length of the CDR3 is 13 residues. CDR1 and CDR2 (germline): WSHSY, SAAADI. V lost 6 bases and J lost 1, with 9 bases in between. DNA of the CDR3: TGCGCCAGCAGGTGGTCAGGGAACACTGAAGCTTTCTTT. Translation: CASRWSGNTEAFF.

The gene calls are TRBV7-2 and TRBJ1-4; 7 nucleotides agree with TRBD1. The germline CDR1 and CDR2 sequences are SGHTA and FQGNSA. V shed 3 bases and J 8 bases; nucleotides not matched to a gene: 6. The CDR3 consists of 14 residues. CDR3 residues: CASSFWDSREKLFF. CDR3 coding DNA: TGTGCCAGCAGCTTTTGGGACAGTCGGGAAAAACTGTTTTTT.

CDR3 protein: CASSDSYNEKLFF. The CDR3 region has the DNA TGCGCCAGCAGCGACAGTTATAATGAAAAACTGTTTTTT. This chain links TRBV5-1 with TRBJ1-4; D is possibly TRBD1 (5 bases). The CDR3 is 13 amino acids. The germline gives CDR1 SGHRS, CDR2 YFSETQ. V was trimmed by 4 bases and J by 4 bases, leaving 8 bases between them.

The chain combines TRBV2 with TRBJ1-5; D is perhaps TRBD1 (5 bases). This CDR3 spans 15 amino acids. V lost 4 bases and J lost 4, with 14 bases in between. The germline V gene encodes CDR1 SNHLY and CDR2 FYNNEI. The CDR3 protein is CASSGQEGRNQPQHF. CDR3 DNA sequence: TGTGCCAGCAGTGGGCAGGAGGGGAGAAATCAGCCCCAGCATTTT.

The rearrangement joins TRBV5-6 to TRBJ2-4; D might be TRBD2 (6 bases). With 1 base removed from V and 7 bases from J, the gap between germline ends came to 9 bases. The CDR3 sequence is 13 residues long. Germline-derived CDR1 and CDR2 are SGHDT and YYEEEE. The CDR3 sequence: CASSLRTTNIQYF. CDR3 nucleotide sequence: TGTGCCAGCAGCTTGAGGACTACCAACATTCAGTACTTC.